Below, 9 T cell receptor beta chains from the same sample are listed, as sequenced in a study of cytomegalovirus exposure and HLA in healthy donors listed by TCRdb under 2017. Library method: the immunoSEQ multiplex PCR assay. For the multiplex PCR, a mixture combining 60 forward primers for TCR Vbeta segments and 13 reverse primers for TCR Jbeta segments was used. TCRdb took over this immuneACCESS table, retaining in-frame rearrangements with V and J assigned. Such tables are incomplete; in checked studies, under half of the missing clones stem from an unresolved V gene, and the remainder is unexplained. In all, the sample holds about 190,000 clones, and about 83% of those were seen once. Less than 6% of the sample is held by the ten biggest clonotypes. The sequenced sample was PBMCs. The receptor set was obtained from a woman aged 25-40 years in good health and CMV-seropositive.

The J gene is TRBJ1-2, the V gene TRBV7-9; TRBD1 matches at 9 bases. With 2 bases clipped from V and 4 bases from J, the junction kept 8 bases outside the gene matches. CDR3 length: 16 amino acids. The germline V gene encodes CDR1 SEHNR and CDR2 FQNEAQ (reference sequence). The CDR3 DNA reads TGTGCCAGCAGCTTAACATTACAGGGGGCTGGCTATGGCTACACCTTC. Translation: CASSLTLQGAGYGYTF. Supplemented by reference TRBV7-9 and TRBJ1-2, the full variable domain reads DTGVSQNPRHKITKRGQNVTFRCDPISEHNRLYWYRQTLGQGPEFLTYFQNEAQLEKSRLLSDRFSAERPKGSFSTLEIQRTEQGDSAMYLCASSLTLQGAGYGYTFGSGTRLTVV.

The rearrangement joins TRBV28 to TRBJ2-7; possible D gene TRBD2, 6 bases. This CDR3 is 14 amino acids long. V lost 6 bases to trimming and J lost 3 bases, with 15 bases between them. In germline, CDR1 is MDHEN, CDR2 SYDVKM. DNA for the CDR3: TGTGCCAGCAGCCCCGTGGAGGGGTACTACGAGCAGTACTTC. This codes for CASSPVEGYYEQYF. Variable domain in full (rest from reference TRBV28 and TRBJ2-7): DVKVTQSSRYLVKRTGEKVFLECVQDMDHENMFWYRQDPGLGLRLIYFSYDVKMKEKGDIPEGYSVSREKKERFSLILESASTNQTSMYLCASSPVEGYYEQYFGPGTRLTVT.

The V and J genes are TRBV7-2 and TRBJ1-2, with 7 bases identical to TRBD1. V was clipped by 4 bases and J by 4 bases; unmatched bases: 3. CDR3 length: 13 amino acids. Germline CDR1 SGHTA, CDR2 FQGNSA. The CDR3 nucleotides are TGTGCCAGCAGCTCGAGACAGGGCTATGGCTACACCTTC. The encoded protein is CASSSRQGYGYTF.

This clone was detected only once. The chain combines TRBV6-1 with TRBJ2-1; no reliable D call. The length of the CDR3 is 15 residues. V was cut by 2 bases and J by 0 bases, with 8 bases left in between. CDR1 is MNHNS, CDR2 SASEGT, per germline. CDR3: CASSELVHSYNEQFF. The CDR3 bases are TGTGCCAGCAGTGAACTAGTTCACTCCTACAATGAGCAGTTCTTC.

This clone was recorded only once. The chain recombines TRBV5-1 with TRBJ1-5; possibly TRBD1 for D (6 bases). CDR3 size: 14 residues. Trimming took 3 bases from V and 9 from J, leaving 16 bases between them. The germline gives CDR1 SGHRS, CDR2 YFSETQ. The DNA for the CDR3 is TGCGCCAGCAGCTCGGACAGTGGTATTTCGCCCCAGCATTTT. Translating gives CASSSDSGISPQHF.

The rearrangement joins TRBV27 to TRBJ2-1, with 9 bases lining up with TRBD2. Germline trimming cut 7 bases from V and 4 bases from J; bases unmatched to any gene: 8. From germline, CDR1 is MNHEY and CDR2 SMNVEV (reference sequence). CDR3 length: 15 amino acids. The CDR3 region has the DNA TGTGCCAGCACCTCCGGGCGGGGGGGATACAATGAGCAGTTCTTC. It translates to CASTSGRGGYNEQFF.

The CDR3 sequence is CASSVQGGGNQPQHF. The CDR3 DNA sequence: TGTGCCAGTAGCGTCCAGGGCGGCGGCAATCAGCCCCAGCATTTT. This chain links TRBV19 with TRBJ1-5; weak D call: TRBD1 (5 bases). Germline V CDR1 and CDR2: LNHDA, SQIVND (reference sequence). The CDR3 consists of 15 residues. V lost 6 bases to trimming and J lost 2 bases, with 14 bases between them.

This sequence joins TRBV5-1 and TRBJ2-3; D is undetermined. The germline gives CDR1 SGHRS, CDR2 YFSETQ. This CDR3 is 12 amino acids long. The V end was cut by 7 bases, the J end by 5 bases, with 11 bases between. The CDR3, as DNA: TGCGCCAGCGGGCCCAGGCAAGATACGCAGTATTTT. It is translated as CASGPRQDTQYF. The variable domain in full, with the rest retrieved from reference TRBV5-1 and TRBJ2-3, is KAGVTQTPRYLIKTRGQQVTLSCSPISGHRSVSWYQQTPGQGLQFLFEYFSETQRNKGNFPGRFSGRQFSNSRSEMNVSTLELGDSALYLCASGPRQDTQYFGPGTRLTVL.

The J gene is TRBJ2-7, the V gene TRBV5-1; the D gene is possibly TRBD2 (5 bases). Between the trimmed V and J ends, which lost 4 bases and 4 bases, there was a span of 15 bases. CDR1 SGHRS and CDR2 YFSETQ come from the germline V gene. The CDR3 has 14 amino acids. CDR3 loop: CASSLEGEHYEQYF. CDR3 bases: TGCGCCAGCAGCCTCGAGGGAGAACATTACGAGCAGTACTTC.